The following is a T cell receptor beta chain sequence with its context. The data are from a study of patients and donors after allogeneic stem cell transplantation. TCRdb re-derived calls from the RT-PCR reads in MiXCR, one entry per CDR3 protein. The sample has about 150,000 distinct CDR3 sequences, about a third seen once. The sequencing input was blood, either unsorted or a sorted T cell fraction (not recorded which). The TCR sequence derives from a human donor who was either an allogeneic HSCT recipient or a stem cell or donor lymphocyte infusion donor (not recorded which). It is not recorded whose cells these are; they may come from a transplant donor.

CDR3: CSVGQGGFF. For the CDR3, the DNA is TGCAGCGTAGGACAGGGGGGGTTCTTC. This chain uses TRBV29-1 with TRBJ2-1; 10 positions match TRBD1. The CDR3 covers 9 residues. Germline V lookup: CDR1 SQVTM, CDR2 ANQGSEA. V was pared by 6 bases and J by 15 bases, with 2 bases of the junction left unmatched.